This TCR beta chain stems from a study of T cell repertoires in cytomegalovirus infection. About the study: It was the public TCR beta signatures that indicated both CMV infection and matching HLA type. Study results and limitations: The cumulative frequency of public TCR beta families identified carriers of CMV plus the relevant HLA. The ex vivo response was dominated by HLA-C-restricted CMV-specific TCR beta clonotypes.

Deletions cut 5 bases from V and 4 bases from J, with 18 bases between. This CDR3 has 15 amino acids. The germline gives CDR1 SGHTA, CDR2 FQGNSA. TCRdb re-analysed the reads in MiXCR, keeping a single row per CDR3 protein. This table holds around 260,000 distinct CDR3 sequences, less than 9.5% found once. This clonotype turned up a few times. Its specificity is not known. This receptor was obtained from a human donor in good health (CMV status not recorded). Some clones in this sample may be carry-over from other donors' samples. This rearrangement joins TRBV7-2 to TRBJ2-7; possibly TRBD1 or TRBD2 for D (6 bases each). Sequenced sample: PBMCs. DNA of the CDR3: TGTGCCAGCAGCAAGTTTTCGGGGGCGGGATACGAGCAGTACTTC. It codes for CASSKFSGAGYEQYF. Together with reference TRBV7-2 and TRBJ2-7, the CDR3 gives the full variable domain: GAGVSQSPSNKVTEKGKDVELRCDPISGHTALYWYRQSLGQGLEFLIYFQGNSAPDKSGLPSDRFSAERTGGSVSTLTIQRTQQEDSAVYLCASSKFSGAGYEQYFGPGTRLTVT.